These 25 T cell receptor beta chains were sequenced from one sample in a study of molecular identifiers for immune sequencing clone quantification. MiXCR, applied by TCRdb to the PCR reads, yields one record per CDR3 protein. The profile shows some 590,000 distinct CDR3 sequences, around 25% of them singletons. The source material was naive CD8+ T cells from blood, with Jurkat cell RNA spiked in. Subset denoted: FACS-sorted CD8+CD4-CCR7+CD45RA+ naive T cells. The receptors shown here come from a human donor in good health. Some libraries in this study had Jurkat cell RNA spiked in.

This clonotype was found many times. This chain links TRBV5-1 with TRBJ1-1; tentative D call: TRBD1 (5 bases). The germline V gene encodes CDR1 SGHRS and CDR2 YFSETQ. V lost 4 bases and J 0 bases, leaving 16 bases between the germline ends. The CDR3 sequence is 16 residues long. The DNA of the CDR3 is TGCGCCAGCAGCCCCACCGGACAAAAGATGAACACTGAAGCTTTCTTT. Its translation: CASSPTGQKMNTEAFF.

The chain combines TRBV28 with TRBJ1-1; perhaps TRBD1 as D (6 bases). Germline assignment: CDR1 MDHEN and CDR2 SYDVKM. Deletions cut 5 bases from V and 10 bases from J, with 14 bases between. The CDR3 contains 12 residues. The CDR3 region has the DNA TGTGCCAGCAGTGGCGCGGGACACAGAGCTTTCTTT. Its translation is CASSGAGHRAFF.

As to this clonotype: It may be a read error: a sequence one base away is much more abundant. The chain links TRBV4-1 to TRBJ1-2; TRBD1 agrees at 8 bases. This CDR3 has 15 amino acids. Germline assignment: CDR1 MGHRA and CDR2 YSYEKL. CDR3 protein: CASSQGTGGGYGYPF. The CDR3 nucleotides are TGCGCCAGCAGCCAAGGAACAGGGGGAGGCTATGGCTACCCCTTC.

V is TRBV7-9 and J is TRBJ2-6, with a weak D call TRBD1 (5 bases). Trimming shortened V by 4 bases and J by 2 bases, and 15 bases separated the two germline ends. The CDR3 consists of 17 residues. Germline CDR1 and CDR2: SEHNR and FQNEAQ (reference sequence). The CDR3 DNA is TGTGCCAGCAGCTCACCGGGCCAGGGCGCTGGGGCCAACGTCCTGACTTTC. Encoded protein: CASSSPGQGAGANVLTF.

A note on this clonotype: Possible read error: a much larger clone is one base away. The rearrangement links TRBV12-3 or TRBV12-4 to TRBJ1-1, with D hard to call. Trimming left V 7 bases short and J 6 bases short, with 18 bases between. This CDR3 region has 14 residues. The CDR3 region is CASTSTRFSPEAFF. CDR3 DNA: TGTGCCAGCACCTCGACAAGGTTTAGCCCTGAAGCTTTCTTT.

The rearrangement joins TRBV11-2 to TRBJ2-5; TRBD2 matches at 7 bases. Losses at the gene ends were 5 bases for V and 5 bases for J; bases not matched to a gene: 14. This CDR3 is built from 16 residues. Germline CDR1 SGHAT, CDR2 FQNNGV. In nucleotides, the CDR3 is TGTGCCAGCAGCCTACTAGCCGGGGGGTCTCGGGAGACCCAGTACTTC. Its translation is CASSLLAGGSRETQYF.

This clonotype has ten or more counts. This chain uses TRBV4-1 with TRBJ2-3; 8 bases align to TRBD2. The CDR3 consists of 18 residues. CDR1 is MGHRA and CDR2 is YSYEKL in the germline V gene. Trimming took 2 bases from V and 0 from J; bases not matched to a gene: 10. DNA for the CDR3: TGCGCCAGCAGCCAATCAGCGGGGGCGAGAATAAGCACAGATACGCAGTATTTT. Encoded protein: CASSQSAGARISTDTQYF.

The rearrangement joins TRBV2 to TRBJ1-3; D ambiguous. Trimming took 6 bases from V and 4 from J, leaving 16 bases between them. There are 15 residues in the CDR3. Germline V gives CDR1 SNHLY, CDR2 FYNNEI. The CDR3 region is CASRGSTKQGNTIYF. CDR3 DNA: TGTGCCAGCAGGGGATCCACTAAACAGGGAAACACCATATATTTT.

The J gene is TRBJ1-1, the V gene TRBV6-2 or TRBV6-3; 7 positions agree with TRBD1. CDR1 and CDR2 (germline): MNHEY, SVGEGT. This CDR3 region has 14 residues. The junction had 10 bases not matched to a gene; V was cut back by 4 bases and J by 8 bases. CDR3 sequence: CASSSKDRASEAFF. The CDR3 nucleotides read TGTGCCAGCAGTTCGAAAGACAGGGCTTCCGAAGCTTTCTTT.

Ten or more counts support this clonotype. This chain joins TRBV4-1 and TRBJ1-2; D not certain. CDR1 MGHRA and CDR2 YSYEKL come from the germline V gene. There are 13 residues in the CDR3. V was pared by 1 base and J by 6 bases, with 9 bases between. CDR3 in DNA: TGCGCCAGCAGCCAAGGTATCTTCGATGGCTACACCTTC. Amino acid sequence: CASSQGIFDGYTF.

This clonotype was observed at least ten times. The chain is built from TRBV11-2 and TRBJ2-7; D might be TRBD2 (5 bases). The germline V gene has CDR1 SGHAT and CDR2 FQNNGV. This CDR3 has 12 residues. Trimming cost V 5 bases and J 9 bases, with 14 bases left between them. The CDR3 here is CASSTLDGMQYF. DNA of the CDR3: TGTGCCAGCAGCACCCTAGACGGGATGCAGTACTTC.

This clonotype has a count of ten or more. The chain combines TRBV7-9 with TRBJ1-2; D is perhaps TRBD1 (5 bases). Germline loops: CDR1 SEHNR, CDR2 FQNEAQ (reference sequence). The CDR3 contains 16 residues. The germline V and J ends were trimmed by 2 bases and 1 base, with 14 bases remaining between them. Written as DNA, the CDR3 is TGTGCCAGCAGCTTATTCCCCACAGGAGTTAACTATGGCTACACCTTC. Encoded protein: CASSLFPTGVNYGYTF.

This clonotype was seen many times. In DNA, the CDR3 is TGTGCCAGCAGCTTCTTTTACCGGGGGACAGATACGCAGTATTTT. It encodes CASSFFYRGTDTQYF. This chain uses TRBV5-4 with TRBJ2-3; D is possibly TRBD2 (6 bases). This CDR3 has 15 residues. V lost 2 bases to trimming and J lost 3 bases, with 13 bases between them. The germline V gene has CDR1 SGHNT and CDR2 YYREEE (reference sequence).

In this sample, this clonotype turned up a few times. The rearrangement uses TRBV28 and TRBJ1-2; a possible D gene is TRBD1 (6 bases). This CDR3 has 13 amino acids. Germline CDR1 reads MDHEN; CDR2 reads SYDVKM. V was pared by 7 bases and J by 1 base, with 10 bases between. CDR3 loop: CASTTGHNYGYTF. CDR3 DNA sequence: TGTGCCAGCACGACAGGTCATAACTATGGCTACACCTTC.

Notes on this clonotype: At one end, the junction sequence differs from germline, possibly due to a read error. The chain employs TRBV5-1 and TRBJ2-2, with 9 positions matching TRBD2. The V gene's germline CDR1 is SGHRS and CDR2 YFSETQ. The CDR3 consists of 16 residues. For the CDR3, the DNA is TGCGCCAGCAGCGCATCTAGCGGGGCCCGCACCGGGGAGCTGTTATTT. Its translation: CASSASSGARTGELLF. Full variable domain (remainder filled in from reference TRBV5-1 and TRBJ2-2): KAGVTQTPRYLIKTRGQQVTLSCSPISGHRSVSWYQQTPGQGLQFLFEYFSETQRNKGNFPGRFSGRQFSNSRSEMNVSTLELGDSALYLCASSASSGARTGELLFGEGSRLTVL.

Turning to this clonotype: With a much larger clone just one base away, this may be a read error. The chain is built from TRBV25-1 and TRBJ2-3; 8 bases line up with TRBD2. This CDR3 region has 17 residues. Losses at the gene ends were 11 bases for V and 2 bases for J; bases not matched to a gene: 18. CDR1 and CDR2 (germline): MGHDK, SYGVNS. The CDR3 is CAASASGRAIPTDTQYF. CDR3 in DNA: TGTGCCGCATCGGCTAGCGGGCGAGCCATCCCCACAGATACGCAGTATTTT.

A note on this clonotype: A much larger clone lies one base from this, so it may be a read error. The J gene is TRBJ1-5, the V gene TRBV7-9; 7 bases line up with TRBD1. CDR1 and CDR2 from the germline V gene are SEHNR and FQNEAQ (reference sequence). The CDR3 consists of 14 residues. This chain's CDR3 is CASSAWDSSQPQHF. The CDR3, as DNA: TGTGCCAGCAGCGCGTGGGACAGCAGTCAGCCCCAGCATTTT.

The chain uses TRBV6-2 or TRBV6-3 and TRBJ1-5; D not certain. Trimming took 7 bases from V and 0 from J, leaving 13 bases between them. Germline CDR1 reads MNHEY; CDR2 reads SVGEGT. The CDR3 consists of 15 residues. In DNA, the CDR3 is TGTGCCAGCACCCTGGAACAGTATAGCAATCAGCCCCAGCATTTT. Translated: CASTLEQYSNQPQHF.

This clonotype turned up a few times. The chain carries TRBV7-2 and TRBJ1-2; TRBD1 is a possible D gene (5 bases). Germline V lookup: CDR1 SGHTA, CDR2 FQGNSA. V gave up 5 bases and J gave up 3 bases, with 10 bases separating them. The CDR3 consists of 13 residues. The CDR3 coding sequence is TGTGCCAGCAGCCCTGGGGCCGACTATGGCTACACCTTC. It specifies CASSPGADYGYTF.

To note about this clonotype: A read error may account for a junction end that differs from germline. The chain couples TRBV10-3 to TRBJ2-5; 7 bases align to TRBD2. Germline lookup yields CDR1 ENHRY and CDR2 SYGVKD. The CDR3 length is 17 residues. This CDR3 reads CAISEFPTLAVQETQHF. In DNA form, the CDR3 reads TGTGCCATCAGTGAGTTTCCCACGCTAGCGGTACAAGAGACCCAGCACTTC.

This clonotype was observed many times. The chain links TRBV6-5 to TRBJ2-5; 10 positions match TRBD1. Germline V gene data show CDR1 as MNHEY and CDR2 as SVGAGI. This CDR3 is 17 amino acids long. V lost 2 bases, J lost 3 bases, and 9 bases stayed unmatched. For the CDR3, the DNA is TGTGCCAGCAGTTACGTTTTGGGACAGGGGCTAGAAGAGACCCAGTACTTC. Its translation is CASSYVLGQGLEETQYF.

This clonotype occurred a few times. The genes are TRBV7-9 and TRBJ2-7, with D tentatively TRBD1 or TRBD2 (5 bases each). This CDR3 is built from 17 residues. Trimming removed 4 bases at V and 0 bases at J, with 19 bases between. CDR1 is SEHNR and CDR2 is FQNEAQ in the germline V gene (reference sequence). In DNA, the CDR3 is TGTGCCAGCAGCTCAGTTGGGGGTCAGCTTTCCTCCTACGAGCAGTACTTC. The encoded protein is CASSSVGGQLSSYEQYF.

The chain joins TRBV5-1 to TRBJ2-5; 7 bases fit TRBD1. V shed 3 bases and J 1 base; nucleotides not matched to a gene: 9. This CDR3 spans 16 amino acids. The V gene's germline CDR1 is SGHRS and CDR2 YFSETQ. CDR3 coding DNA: TGCGCCAGCAGCTCGCGCCTGGGACAGAGCCAAGAGACCCAGTACTTC. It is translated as CASSSRLGQSQETQYF. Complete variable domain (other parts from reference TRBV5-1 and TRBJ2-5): KAGVTQTPRYLIKTRGQQVTLSCSPISGHRSVSWYQQTPGQGLQFLFEYFSETQRNKGNFPGRFSGRQFSNSRSEMNVSTLELGDSALYLCASSSRLGQSQETQYFGPGTRLLVL.

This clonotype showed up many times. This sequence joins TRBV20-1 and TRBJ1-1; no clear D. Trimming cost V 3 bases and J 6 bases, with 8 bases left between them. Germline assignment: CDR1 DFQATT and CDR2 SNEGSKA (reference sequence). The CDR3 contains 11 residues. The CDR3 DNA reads TGCAGTGCTAGGAGGAGCGCTGAAGCTTTCTTT. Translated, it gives CSARRSAEAFF.

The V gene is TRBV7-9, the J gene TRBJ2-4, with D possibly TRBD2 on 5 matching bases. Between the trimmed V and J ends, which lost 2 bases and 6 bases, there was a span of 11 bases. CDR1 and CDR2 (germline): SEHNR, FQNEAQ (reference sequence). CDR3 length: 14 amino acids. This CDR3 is CASSLRDEGNIQYF. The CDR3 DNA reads TGTGCCAGCAGCTTACGCGACGAGGGAAACATTCAGTACTTC.